The 14 T cell receptor beta chains presented below share a single source sample, sequenced in a study of regulatory T cells in long-lasting Graves disease. Time point indicated: newly diagnosed GD, antithyroid drugs for less than 3 months. Extracted PBMC RNA gave rise to the TCR library. iRepertoire HTBI primers and Arm-PCR of CDR3 regions built TCR beta libraries. MiXCR, applied by TCRdb to the multiplex PCR reads, yields one record per CDR3 protein. The sample shows some 490,000 distinct CDR3 sequences, more than 10% of them seen only once. The data were also submitted as part of a second study, on T cells in Graves' hyperthyroidism and ophthalmopathy.

The sample was peripheral blood mononuclear cells (PBMCs), taken at new diagnosis, from a patient treated with antithyroid drugs. These receptors all stem from a woman in her thirties with Graves disease.

This clonotype was counted at least ten times. This chain links TRBV20-1 with TRBJ1-5; the D is unclear. The V and J ends lost 5 bases and 3 bases respectively, with 14 bases between them. The germline CDR1 and CDR2 sequences are DFQATT and SNEGSKA (reference sequence). The CDR3 runs 14 residues. This chain's CDR3 is CSALSGGVNQPQHF. The CDR3 region has the DNA TGCAGTGCTCTCAGCGGTGGAGTCAATCAGCCCCAGCATTTT.

This clonotype was found many times. The J gene is TRBJ2-1, the V gene TRBV5-1, with TRBD1 matching over 9 bases. Per the germline V gene, CDR1 is SGHRS and CDR2 is YFSETQ. V lost 6 bases, J lost 3 bases, and 4 bases stayed unmatched. The CDR3 loop spans 14 amino acids. Written as DNA, the CDR3 is TGCGCCAGCAACCGGGACAGGGTCTACAATGAGCAGTTCTTC. As protein: CASNRDRVYNEQFF.

Points on this clonotype: A much larger clonotype is one base distant, so this may be a read error. This sequence joins TRBV24-1 and TRBJ2-7; D is undetermined. V was shortened by 2 bases and J by 7 bases, with 23 bases between the two germline ends. The CDR3 has 17 amino acids. From germline, CDR1 is KGHDR and CDR2 SFDVKD. CDR3 sequence: CATSDSSGVPAYNEQYF. CDR3 sequence (DNA): TGTGCCACCAGTGATTCCTCTGGAGTCCCTGCTTACAATGAGCAGTACTTC.

This clonotype was observed at least ten times. This chain connects TRBV12-3 or TRBV12-4 to TRBJ2-3; D uncertain. The ends were cut back, 3 bases at V and 0 bases at J, with 7 bases in the middle. This CDR3 is 14 amino acids long. CDR3 protein: CASSLGFSTDTQYF. CDR3 nucleotides: TGTGCCAGCAGTTTGGGCTTCAGCACAGATACGCAGTATTTT.

The gene calls are TRBV19 and TRBJ2-3; D not resolved. The CDR3 is 13 amino acids. V lost 6 bases, J lost 4 bases, and 11 bases lay in between. CDR1 and CDR2 from the germline V gene are LNHDA and SQIVND (reference sequence). This chain's CDR3 is CASSSRTADTQYF. The CDR3 DNA reads TGTGCCAGTAGCTCGCGGACGGCAGATACGCAGTATTTT.

About this clonotype: The junction and the germline gene differ at one end; a read error may be behind it. The V and J genes are TRBV19 and TRBJ2-1; 7 bases map to TRBD1. The length of the CDR3 is 16 residues. Germline CDR1 LNHDA, CDR2 SQIVND (reference sequence). In DNA form, the CDR3 reads TGTGCCAGTAGTATGAACAGGGGCCCGGTGTACAATAAGCAGTTCTTC. It codes for CASSMNRGPVYNKQFF.

This clonotype has only a few counts. The gene calls are TRBV19 and TRBJ2-7; D is ambiguous. Trimming stripped 1 base from V and 4 bases from J, with 8 bases between. Germline values: CDR1 LNHDA, CDR2 SQIVND (reference sequence). The CDR3 totals 13 residues. CDR3 in amino acids: CASSIGRQYEQYF. CDR3 DNA sequence: TGTGCCAGTAGTATAGGAAGACAATACGAGCAGTACTTC.

This clonotype was seen a few times. The chain uses TRBV13 and TRBJ1-2; D is perhaps TRBD1 (6 bases). The CDR3 runs to 15 residues. Germline CDR1 is PRHDT and CDR2 is FYEKMQ (reference sequence). V was shortened by 4 bases and J by 5 bases, with 17 bases between the two germline ends. CDR3 sequence: CASSSNREEGYGYTF. CDR3 DNA sequence: TGTGCCAGCAGCTCAAACAGGGAGGAGGGTTATGGCTACACCTTC.

V and J are TRBV27 and TRBJ2-7, with 8 bases aligning to TRBD1. CDR1 MNHEY and CDR2 SMNVEV come from the germline V gene (reference sequence). With 0 bases clipped from V and 0 bases from J, the junction kept 13 bases outside the gene matches. The CDR3 consists of 19 residues. CDR3 sequence (DNA): TGTGCCAGCAGTTTATCCTCCGACCTGGGACAGGAGTACTCCTACGAGCAGTACTTC. Protein: CASSLSSDLGQEYSYEQYF.

This clonotype was found many times. One end of the junction fails to match germline, which may point to a read error. This chain joins TRBV12-3 or TRBV12-4 and TRBJ2-7; the match to TRBD2 covers 7 bases. This CDR3 region has 13 residues. DNA for the CDR3: TGTGCCAGCAGTTCGACAAGGGTGGGGGGGAAGGACTTC. It is translated as CASSSTRVGGKDF.

This clonotype occurred many times. The rearrangement uses TRBV7-6 and TRBJ1-6; the D gene is possibly TRBD1 (5 bases). This CDR3 contains 16 residues. Per the germline V gene, CDR1 is SGHVS and CDR2 is FNYEAQ. Trimming shortened V by 1 base and J by 10 bases, and 17 bases separated the two germline ends. The CDR3 reads CASSLVGPGGGSPLHF. The CDR3 coding sequence is TGTGCCAGCAGCTTAGTAGGGCCGGGGGGAGGCTCACCCCTCCACTTT.

About this clonotype itself: Possible read error: a much larger clone is one base away. The chain couples TRBV7-2 to TRBJ2-1, with a weak D call TRBD2 (5 bases). CDR3 size: 14 residues. Germline V CDR1 and CDR2: SGHTA, FQGNSA. The CDR3, as DNA: TGTGCCAGCAGCTCATCTAGCATATACAATGAGCAGTCCTTC. Protein: CASSSSSIYNEQSF.

This clonotype was seen repeatedly, ten times or more. The J gene is TRBJ1-5, the V gene TRBV11-2; weak D call: TRBD1 (6 bases). The CDR3 is made up of 16 amino acids. Looked up from germline, CDR1 is SGHAT and CDR2 is FQNNGV. The V end lost 5 bases, the J end lost 4 bases, and 18 bases lay between the germline ends. The DNA for the CDR3 is TGTGCCAGCAGCCTAAACAGGGTTTATAGGAATCAGCCCCAGCATTTT. Protein sequence: CASSLNRVYRNQPQHF.

Remarks on this clonotype: This sequence may be a read error, since a much larger clone differs from it by one base. The chain joins TRBV19 to TRBJ1-1, with 8 positions matching TRBD1. This CDR3 spans 16 amino acids. Germline V lookup: CDR1 LNHDA, CDR2 SQIVND (reference sequence). The trim removed 5 bases at V and 1 base at J, leaving 9 bases unmatched. CDR3 nucleotides: TGTGCCAGTAGTCTCGGACAGGGACGGACGAACACTGAAGCTTTCTTT. Amino acid sequence: CASSLGQGRTNTEAFF. The variable domain in full, with the rest retrieved from reference TRBV19 and TRBJ1-1, is DGGITQSPKYLFRKEGQNVTLSCEQNLNHDAMYWYRQDPGQGLRLIYYSQIVNDFQKGDIAEGYSVSREKKESFPLTVTSAQKNPTAFYLCASSLGQGRTNTEAFFGQGTRLTVV.